One sample yielded the 14 T cell receptor beta chains listed below, sequenced in a study of OX40 agonist ivuxolimab in advanced cancers. The repertoire was sequenced with immunoSEQ multiplex PCR; TCRdb's copy has only in-frame clones and lacks some. The sample includes 48,000 or so clones, about 83% of them seen just once. Sample: CD4+ or CD8+ T cells sorted from blood, taken in a trial of the OX40 agonist ivuxolimab. The receptors stem from an adult with an advanced solid tumor such as melanoma, head and neck, liver or kidney cancer.

The sample holds a few counts of this clone. This chain uses TRBV27 with TRBJ1-2; 8 bases match TRBD1. V lost 3 bases, J lost 8 bases, and 20 bases stayed unmatched. The germline CDR1 and CDR2 sequences are MNHEY and SMNVEV (reference sequence). The CDR3 length is 18 residues. The CDR3 loop reads CASSFFPASHGQGRGYTF. Written as DNA, the CDR3 is TGTGCCAGCAGTTTTTTCCCAGCGAGCCACGGACAGGGTCGGGGCTACACCTTC.

V and J are TRBV19 and TRBJ1-4; D is possibly TRBD1 (5 bases). The germline gives CDR1 LNHDA, CDR2 SQIVND (reference sequence). This CDR3 has 15 amino acids. Trimming cost V 5 bases and J 3 bases, with 13 bases left between them. The CDR3 sequence is CASSSRGPANEKLFF. DNA for the CDR3: TGTGCCAGTAGTTCGCGGGGACCGGCTAATGAAAAACTGTTTTTT.

The chain carries TRBV7-2 and TRBJ1-2; perhaps TRBD1 as D (5 bases). CDR1 is SGHTA, CDR2 FQGNSA, per germline. Trimming stripped 2 bases from V and 4 bases from J, with 14 bases between. The CDR3 spans 15 residues. The CDR3 DNA follows: TGTGCCAGCAGCTTACAGGAGGTCGGGGGCTATGGCTACACCTTC. Translated, it gives CASSLQEVGGYGYTF.

The V gene is TRBV6-5, the J gene TRBJ1-5; TRBD1 agrees at 8 bases. Trimming at V came to 2 bases and at J to 7 bases, leaving 4 bases not matched to a gene. The germline CDR1 and CDR2 sequences are MNHEY and SVGAGI. This CDR3 contains 14 residues. The DNA for the CDR3 is TGTGCCAGCAGTTACCAGGCAGGGGGCCAGCCCCAGCATTTT. Protein product: CASSYQAGGQPQHF.

The V and J genes are TRBV6-1 and TRBJ1-2, with D tentatively TRBD1 (6 bases). Trimming stripped 0 bases from V and 7 bases from J, with 15 bases between. This CDR3 comprises 15 residues. The germline V gene has CDR1 MNHNS and CDR2 SASEGT. CDR3 amino acids: CASSEAIGGKPGYTF. CDR3 nucleotide sequence: TGTGCCAGCAGTGAAGCAATCGGGGGCAAGCCTGGCTACACCTTC.

V gene TRBV6-5 combines with J gene TRBJ1-2; 8 nucleotides match TRBD1. Germline CDR1 MNHEY, CDR2 SVGAGI. Trimming removed 5 bases from V and 6 bases from J; junction bases left unmatched: 5. CDR3 length: 13 amino acids. CDR3 DNA: TGTGCCAGCAGTGTGACAGGGGCGAATGGCTACACCTTC. Encoded protein: CASSVTGANGYTF.

The chain is built from TRBV6-5 and TRBJ2-1, with D possibly TRBD2 on 5 matching bases. The CDR3 consists of 15 residues. V lost 5 bases and J 0 bases, leaving 11 bases between the germline ends. Germline values: CDR1 MNHEY, CDR2 SVGAGI. The CDR3 region has the DNA TGTGCCAGCAGTCAATACGGGGACTCCTACAATGAGCAGTTCTTC. It specifies CASSQYGDSYNEQFF.

The J gene is TRBJ1-5, the V gene TRBV19, with D perhaps matching TRBD1 (5 bases). The V end was cut by 5 bases, the J end by 9 bases, with 17 bases between. Germline lookup yields CDR1 LNHDA and CDR2 SQIVND (reference sequence). The CDR3 totals 14 residues. The CDR3 sequence is CASSGTGDLGPQHF. CDR3 nucleotides: TGTGCCAGTAGTGGCACAGGTGACTTAGGGCCCCAGCATTTT.

This chain connects TRBV9 to TRBJ1-3; a possible D gene is TRBD1 (5 bases). This CDR3 is 13 amino acids long. The germline gives CDR1 SGDLS, CDR2 YYNGEE. Trimming took off 0 bases at V and 8 bases at J, with 9 bases between the two ends. The CDR3 nucleotides read TGTGCCAGCAGCGTAGGCGTGGGGGACACCATATATTTT. It encodes CASSVGVGDTIYF.

The chain combines TRBV7-9 with TRBJ1-6, with a weak D call TRBD1 (5 bases). Trimming left V 0 bases short and J 7 bases short, with 7 bases between. This CDR3 is built from 14 residues. Per the germline V gene, CDR1 is SEHNR and CDR2 is FQNEAQ (reference sequence). CDR3 sequence: CASSLANRNSPLHF. Written as DNA, the CDR3 is TGTGCCAGCAGCTTAGCGAACAGGAATTCACCCCTCCACTTT.

This clone was observed once. The chain is built from TRBV5-8 and TRBJ1-1, with TRBD1 matching 7 bases. V lost 1 base to trimming and J lost 4 bases; unmatched junction nucleotides: 7. This CDR3 has 15 amino acids. Germline V lookup: CDR1 SGHTS, CDR2 YDEGEE. The CDR3 sequence: CASSLSAWTGTEAFF. As DNA, the CDR3 is TGTGCCAGCAGCTTGAGCGCTTGGACAGGCACTGAAGCTTTCTTT.

V and J are TRBV7-2 and TRBJ1-1, with D unclear. The CDR3 covers 14 residues. V lost 3 bases and J 4 bases, leaving 12 bases between the germline ends. The germline gives CDR1 SGHTA, CDR2 FQGNSA. Here the CDR3 reads CASSFAGLGTEAFF. The DNA for the CDR3 is TGTGCCAGCAGCTTCGCTGGTCTGGGCACTGAAGCTTTCTTT.

This clone has just a few counts. The rearrangement links TRBV6-1 to TRBJ2-7; D is ambiguous. The CDR3 totals 12 residues. V was pared by 5 bases and J by 4 bases, with 9 bases between. Looked up from germline, CDR1 is MNHNS and CDR2 is SASEGT. The CDR3 reads CASSLTQYEQYF. CDR3 DNA: TGTGCCAGCAGTCTGACCCAATACGAGCAGTACTTC.

The J gene is TRBJ2-2, the V gene TRBV11-2; 12 nucleotides align to TRBD2. This CDR3 contains 16 residues. Per the germline V gene, CDR1 is SGHAT and CDR2 is FQNNGV. The V gene end was trimmed by 4 bases and the J gene end by 7 bases; junction bases not matched to a gene: 7. CDR3 loop: CASSYASGGAIGELFF. The CDR3 DNA follows: TGTGCCAGCAGCTACGCTAGCGGGGGGGCGATCGGGGAGCTGTTTTTT.